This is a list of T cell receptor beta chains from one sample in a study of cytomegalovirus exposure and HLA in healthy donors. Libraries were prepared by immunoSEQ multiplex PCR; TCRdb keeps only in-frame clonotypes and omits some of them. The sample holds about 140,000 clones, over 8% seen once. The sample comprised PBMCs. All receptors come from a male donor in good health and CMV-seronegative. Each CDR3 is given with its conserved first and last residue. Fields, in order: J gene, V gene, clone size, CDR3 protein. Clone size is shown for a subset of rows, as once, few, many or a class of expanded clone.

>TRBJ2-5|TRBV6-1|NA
CASSSGGQGQETQYF
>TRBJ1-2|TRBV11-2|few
CASSYPGGAYGYTF
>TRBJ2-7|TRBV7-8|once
CASSLVSLSSYEQYF
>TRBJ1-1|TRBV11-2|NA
CASSLGRARGTEAFF
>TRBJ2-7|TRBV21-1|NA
CASSIHVDYKADYEQYF
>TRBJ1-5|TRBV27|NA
CASSFSGGGQPQHF
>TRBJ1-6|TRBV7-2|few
CASSRGTVNSPLHF
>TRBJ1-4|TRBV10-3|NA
CAISEGQGRDEKLFF
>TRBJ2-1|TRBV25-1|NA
CASSESPGAGAYNEQFF
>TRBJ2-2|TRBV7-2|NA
CASQRMAGGGTGELFF
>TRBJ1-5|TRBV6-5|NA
CASSKDRFAPQHF
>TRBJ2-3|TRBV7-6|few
CASSSRYGTGVGAPDTQYF
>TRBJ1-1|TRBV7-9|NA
CASSLQGDTEAFF
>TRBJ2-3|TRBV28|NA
CASSLLGGVGPDTQYF
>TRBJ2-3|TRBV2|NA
CASSHGSRTGKSPREKGADTQYF
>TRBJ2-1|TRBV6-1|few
CASSVESGGRNEQFF
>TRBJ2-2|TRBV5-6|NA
CASSLDRTRLNTGELFF
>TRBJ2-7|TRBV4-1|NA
CASSQDRQGPDEQYF
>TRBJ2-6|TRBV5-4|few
CASSTHREGANVLTF
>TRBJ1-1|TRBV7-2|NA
CASRLTGDTEAFF
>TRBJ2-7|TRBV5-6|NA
CASSRRGVYEQYF
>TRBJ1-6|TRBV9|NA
CASSVEQGLSPLHF
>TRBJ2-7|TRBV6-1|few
CASRTGTSGSYEQYF
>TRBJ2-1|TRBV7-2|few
CASSLRGTGMDEQFF
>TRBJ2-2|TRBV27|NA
CASSFFSGRVATGELFF
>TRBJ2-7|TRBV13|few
CASSLGQMSYEQYF
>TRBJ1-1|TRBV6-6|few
CASRSGTEAFF
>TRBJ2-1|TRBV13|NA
CASSLSSLNEQFF